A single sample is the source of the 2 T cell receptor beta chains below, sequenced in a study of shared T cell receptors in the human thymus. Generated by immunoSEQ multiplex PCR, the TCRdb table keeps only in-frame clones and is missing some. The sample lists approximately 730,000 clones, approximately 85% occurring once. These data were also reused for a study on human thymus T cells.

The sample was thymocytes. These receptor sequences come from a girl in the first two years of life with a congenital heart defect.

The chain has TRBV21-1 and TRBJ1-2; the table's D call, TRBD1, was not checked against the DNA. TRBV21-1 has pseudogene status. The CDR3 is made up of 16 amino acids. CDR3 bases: TGTGCCAGCAGCAATCTTCGCAGGCCCCCTGACTATGGCTACACCTTC. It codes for CASSNLRRPPDYGYTF.

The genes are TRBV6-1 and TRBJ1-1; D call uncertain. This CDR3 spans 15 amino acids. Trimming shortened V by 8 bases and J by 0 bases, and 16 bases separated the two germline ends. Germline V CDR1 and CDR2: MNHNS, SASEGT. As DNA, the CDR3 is TGTGCCAGCGGATCGGTCTGGCGGGTGAACACTGAAGCTTTCTTT. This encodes CASGSVWRVNTEAFF.